This T cell receptor beta chain was documented in a study of CD8 T cells in ankylosing spondylitis. Whole-study findings and limits: Within matched ankylosing spondylitis synovial fluid, disease-linked clones were reportedly significantly enriched. In synovial fluid and blood from reactive arthritis, some motif variants were previously reported. Within ankylosing spondylitis blood, a TCR beta motif made up of several highly homologous variants appeared to be characteristic.

This clonotype was observed a handful of times. Its specificity is unknown. TCR beta libraries were made by quantitative 5'-RACE with molecular barcodes. Using its own MiXCR run on the 5' RACE reads, TCRdb lists one record per CDR3 protein. Of 380,000 or so distinct CDR3 sequences in the sample, roughly 20% were seen once. CDR1 is SGHAT and CDR2 is FQNNGV in the germline V gene. Trimming cost V 0 bases and J 7 bases, with 13 bases left between them. This CDR3 region has 15 residues. Sequencing was performed on blood, either unsorted or a sorted T cell fraction (not recorded which). The TCR was taken from a male donor with ankylosing spondylitis or in good health (not recorded which). The genes are TRBV11-2 and TRBJ2-1, with D possibly matching TRBD1 (5 bases). The chain's CDR3 is CASSLDWSPGNEQFF. CDR3 DNA: TGTGCCAGCAGCTTAGATTGGAGTCCAGGGAATGAGCAGTTCTTC.